The following is a T cell receptor (beta chain) sequence with its context. Its specificity is unknown. As the method for making TCR beta libraries, quantitative 5'-RACE with molecular barcodes was used. Each CDR3 protein is one row after TCRdb ran MiXCR on the 5' RACE reads. The sample records about 360,000 distinct CDR3 sequences, roughly 14% being singletons. This sample is drawn from a study of CD8 T cells in ankylosing spondylitis. Study-wide results and caveats: Typical of ankylosing spondylitis blood, it appeared, was a TCR beta motif of 7 or 8 highly homologous variants. CD8+ by phenotype, disease-linked clones were relatively rare in peripheral blood.

This CDR3 contains 13 residues. Trimming pared 5 bases from V and 4 bases from J, leaving 13 bases between. The germline gives CDR1 SQVTM, CDR2 ANQGSEA. This rearrangement joins TRBV29-1 to TRBJ2-3; D remains ambiguous. This TCR derives from a male donor with ankylosing spondylitis or in good health (not recorded which). Input material: blood, either unsorted or a sorted T cell fraction (not recorded which). In DNA, the CDR3 is TGCAGCGTTCGCGGAAGAAGTGCAGATACGCAGTATTTT. Residues: CSVRGRSADTQYF.